These 5 T cell receptor beta chains were all obtained from the same sample, sequenced in a study of blood T cell repertoires in COVID-19. Only in-frame clones appear in the TCRdb table, and some are missing; sequencing was by immunoSEQ multiplex PCR. The sample has 26,000 or so clones; 90% to 95% are singletons. Material: peripheral blood. The receptor set was obtained from a human donor with active COVID-19. The donor label of this sample is uncertain.

The CDR3 loop is CASSSRDRGQYEQYF. DNA for the CDR3: TGTGCCAGCAGCTCCAGGGACAGGGGGCAATACGAGCAGTACTTC. The V gene is TRBV7-9, the J gene TRBJ2-7; the match to TRBD1 covers 12 bases. V trimming: 4 bases; J trimming: 4 bases; junction bases outside the gene matches: 5. The CDR3 totals 15 residues. Germline-derived CDR1 and CDR2 are SEHNR and FQNEAQ (reference sequence).

The CDR3 sequence is CASSVQGGVLTDTQYF. The CDR3 DNA is TGTGCCAGCAGTGTTCAGGGCGGGGTTCTCACAGATACGCAGTATTTT. This chain uses TRBV2 with TRBJ2-3; D perhaps matches TRBD2 (6 bases). The V and J ends lost 4 bases and 2 bases respectively, with 16 bases between them. This CDR3 contains 16 residues. The germline gives CDR1 SNHLY, CDR2 FYNNEI.

This rearrangement joins TRBV27 to TRBJ2-1; 9 positions agree with TRBD2. CDR3 length: 17 residues. The germline V gene encodes CDR1 MNHEY and CDR2 SMNVEV (reference sequence). The trim removed 3 bases at V and 4 bases at J, leaving 10 bases unmatched. CDR3 DNA sequence: TGTGCCAGCAGTTTTGGGGTCCTAGCGGGATCTTACAATGAGCAGTTCTTC. Encoded protein: CASSFGVLAGSYNEQFF.

This chain connects TRBV4-1 to TRBJ1-2; a possible D gene is TRBD1 (6 bases). The V end lost 3 bases, the J end lost 4 bases, and 12 bases lay between the germline ends. This CDR3 comprises 14 residues. Germline values: CDR1 MGHRA, CDR2 YSYEKL. CDR3 sequence: CASSHPDSVYGYTF. CDR3 DNA: TGCGCCAGCAGCCATCCGGACAGCGTCTATGGCTACACCTTC.

The chain combines TRBV24-1 with TRBJ2-1, with no clear D. There are 13 residues in the CDR3. In germline, CDR1 is KGHDR, CDR2 SFDVKD. V lost 4 bases, J lost 5 bases, and 8 bases lay in between. The CDR3 DNA reads as TGTGCCACCAGTGAACTGGAGAACAATGAGCAGTTCTTC. This sequence encodes CATSELENNEQFF.